Sequencing of this T cell receptor (beta chain) was carried out in a study of blood T cell repertoires in COVID-19. About the study: Nucleic acid was either cDNA or gDNA, and it came from T cells, B-cell-depleted T cells, or PBMCs.

Germline V CDR1 and CDR2: SNHLY, FYNNEI. The V end lost 6 bases, the J end lost 6 bases, and 15 bases lay between the germline ends. The CDR3 length is 15 residues. Only in-frame clones appear in the TCRdb table, and some are missing; sequencing was by immunoSEQ multiplex PCR. The top ten hold around 1.3% of the sample, which has some 69,000 clones, roughly nine tenths seen once. The chain joins TRBV2 to TRBJ1-6; TRBD1 might be the D (5 bases). This TCR was sampled from a man aged 60 to 75 with acute or convalescent COVID-19. The material sequenced was peripheral blood. The CDR3 is CASRETDIRNSPLHF. DNA for the CDR3: TGTGCCAGCAGAGAGACAGATATTCGTAATTCACCCCTCCACTTT.